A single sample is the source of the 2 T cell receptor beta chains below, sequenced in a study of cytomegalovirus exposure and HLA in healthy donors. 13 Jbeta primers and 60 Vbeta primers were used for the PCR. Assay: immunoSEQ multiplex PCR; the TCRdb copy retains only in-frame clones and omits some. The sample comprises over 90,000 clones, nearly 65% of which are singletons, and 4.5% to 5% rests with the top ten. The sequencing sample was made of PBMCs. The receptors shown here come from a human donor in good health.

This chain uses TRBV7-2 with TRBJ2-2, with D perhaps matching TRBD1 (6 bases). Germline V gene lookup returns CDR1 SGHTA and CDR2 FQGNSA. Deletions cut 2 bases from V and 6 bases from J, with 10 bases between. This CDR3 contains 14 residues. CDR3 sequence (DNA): TGTGCCAGCAGCTTATACAGGGTTGCCGGGGAGCTGTTTTTT. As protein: CASSLYRVAGELFF.

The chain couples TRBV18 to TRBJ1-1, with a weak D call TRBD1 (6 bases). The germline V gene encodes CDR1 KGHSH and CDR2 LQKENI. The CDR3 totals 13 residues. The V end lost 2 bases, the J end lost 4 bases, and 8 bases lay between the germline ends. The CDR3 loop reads CASSPGRGTEAFF. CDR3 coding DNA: TGTGCCAGCTCACCAGGCAGGGGCACTGAAGCTTTCTTT.